Sequencing of this TCR beta chain was carried out in a study of T cell responses to AZD1222 COVID-19 vaccine. Study-wide results and limits: Unmutated variant regions are reportedly the target of nearly half of TCRs that are spike-specific. Spike-specific TCR breadth and depth rose after two AZD1222 doses.

Some clones are missing from TCRdb's copy, which holds only in-frame ones; the method was immunoSEQ multiplex PCR. The sample has 90,000 to 120,000 clones, approximately 88% seen once. About this clone: What it recognizes is unknown.

With 0 bases removed from V and 0 bases from J, the gap between germline ends came to 8 bases. The CDR3 spans 15 residues. Germline CDR1 and CDR2: SGHRS and YFSETQ. The sequencing used peripheral blood, collected on day 0 of AZD1222 vaccination. The clonotype comes from an adult in good health. The chain has TRBV5-1 and TRBJ2-3, with unresolved D. The CDR3 DNA sequence: TGCGCCAGCAGCTTGGACAGACCTAGCACAGATACGCAGTATTTT. This encodes CASSLDRPSTDTQYF.